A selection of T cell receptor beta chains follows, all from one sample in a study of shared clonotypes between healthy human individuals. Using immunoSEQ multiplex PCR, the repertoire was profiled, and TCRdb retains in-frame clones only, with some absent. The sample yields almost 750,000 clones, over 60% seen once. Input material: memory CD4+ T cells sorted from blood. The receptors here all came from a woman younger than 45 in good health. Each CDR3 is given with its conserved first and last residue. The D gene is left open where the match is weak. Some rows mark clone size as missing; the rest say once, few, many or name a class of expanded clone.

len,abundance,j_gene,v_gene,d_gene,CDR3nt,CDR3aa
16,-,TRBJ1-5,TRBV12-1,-,TGTGCCAGCAGCGCTGGGACAGGGTGCGTCAATCAGCCCCAGCATTTT,CASSAGTGCVNQPQHF
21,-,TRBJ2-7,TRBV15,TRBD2,TGTGCCACCAGCAGACCCGTCCTTTCTAGCGGGAGGACTAAAAAATTCTACGAGCAGTACTTC,CATSRPVLSSGRTKKFYEQYF
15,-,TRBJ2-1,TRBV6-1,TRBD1,TGTGCCAGCAGATCAGGGACAGGAGCCTACAATGAGCAGTTCTTC,CASRSGTGAYNEQFF
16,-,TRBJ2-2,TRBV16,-,TGTGCCAGCAGCCAATTGGGGACACATAACACCGGGGAGCTGTTTTTT,CASSQLGTHNTGELFF
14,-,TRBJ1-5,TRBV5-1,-,TGCGCCAGCAGCTTGGAAGGGCAAGGGCAGCCCCAGCATTTT,CASSLEGQGQPQHF
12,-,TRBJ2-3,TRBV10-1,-,TGCGCCAGCAGTAGCCGGCAAGATACGCAGTATTTT,CASSSRQDTQYF
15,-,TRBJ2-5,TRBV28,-,TGTGCCAGCAGTTTATGGGACAGAGGCCCAGAGACCCAGTACTTC,CASSLWDRGPETQYF
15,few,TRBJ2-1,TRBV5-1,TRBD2,TGCGCCAGCAGCCTGACTAGCGGGAGCTACAATGAGCAGTTCTTC,CASSLTSGSYNEQFF
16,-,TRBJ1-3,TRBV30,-,TGTGCCTGGAGTACCCCTCACAGGGCAACTGGAAACACCATATATTTT,CAWSTPHRATGNTIYF
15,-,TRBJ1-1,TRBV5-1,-,TGCGCCAGCAGCTCCACAGGCATAAAGAACACTGAAGCTTTCTTT,CASSSTGIKNTEAFF
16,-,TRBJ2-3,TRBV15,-,TGTGCCACCAGCAGATCCACTAGTCCGGTCACAGATACGCAGTATTTT,CATSRSTSPVTDTQYF
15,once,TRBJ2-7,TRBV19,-,TGTGCCAGTTCCCATGCGGGGCTAAATCCCTACGAGCAGTACTTC,CASSHAGLNPYEQYF
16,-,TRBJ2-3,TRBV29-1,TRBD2,TGCAGCTATACTAGCGGGAGGGCCGGGCGCACAGATACGCAGTATTTT,CSYTSGRAGRTDTQYF
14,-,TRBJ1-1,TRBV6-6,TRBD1,TGTGCCAGCAGTAAACAGGGGAGGCCCACTGAAGCTTTCTTT,CASSKQGRPTEAFF
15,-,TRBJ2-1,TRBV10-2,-,TGCGCCAGCAGTGAATCGGTAGTGACGTACAATGAGCAGTTCTTC,CASSESVVTYNEQFF
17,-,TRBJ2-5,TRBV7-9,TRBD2,TGTGCCAGCAGCACCCTACGCGGGGGACTAGATGGGGAGACCCAGTACTTC,CASSTLRGGLDGETQYF
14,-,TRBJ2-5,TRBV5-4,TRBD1,TGTGCCAGCAGCTCGGGACAGGGGGAAAAGACCCAGTACTTC,CASSSGQGEKTQYF
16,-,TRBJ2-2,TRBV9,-,TGTGCCAGCAGCGTAGGCCAGGCCTCGAACACCGGGGAGCTGTTTTTT,CASSVGQASNTGELFF
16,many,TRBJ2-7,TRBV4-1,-,TGCGCCAGCAGCCAAGTGCTCGGACGCGACGGGTACGAGCAGTACTTC,CASSQVLGRDGYEQYF
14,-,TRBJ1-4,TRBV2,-,TGTGCCAGCACGACCGGCCGTACCTATGAAAAACTGTTTTTT,CASTTGRTYEKLFF
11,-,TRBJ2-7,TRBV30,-,TGTGCCTGGAGTGTAAAGTACGAGCAGTACTTC,CAWSVKYEQYF
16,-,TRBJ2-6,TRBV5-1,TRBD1,TGCGCCAGCAGGGGACAGGGGGTAACTGGGGCCAACGTCCTGACTTTC,CASRGQGVTGANVLTF